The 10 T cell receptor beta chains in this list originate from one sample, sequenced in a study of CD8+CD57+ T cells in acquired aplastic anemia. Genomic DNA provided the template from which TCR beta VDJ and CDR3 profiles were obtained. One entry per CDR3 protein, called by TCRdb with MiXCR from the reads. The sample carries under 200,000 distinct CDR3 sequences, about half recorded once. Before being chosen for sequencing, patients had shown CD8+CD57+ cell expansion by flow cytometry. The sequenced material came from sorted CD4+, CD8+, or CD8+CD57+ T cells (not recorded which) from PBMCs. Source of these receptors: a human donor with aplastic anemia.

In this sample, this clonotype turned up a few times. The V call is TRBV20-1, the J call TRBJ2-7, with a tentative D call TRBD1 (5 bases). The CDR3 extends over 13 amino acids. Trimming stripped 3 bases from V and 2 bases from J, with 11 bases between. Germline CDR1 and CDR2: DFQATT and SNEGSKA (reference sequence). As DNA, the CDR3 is TGCAGTGCTAGGGCAGGGTTTGCCTACGAGCAGTACTTC. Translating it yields CSARAGFAYEQYF.

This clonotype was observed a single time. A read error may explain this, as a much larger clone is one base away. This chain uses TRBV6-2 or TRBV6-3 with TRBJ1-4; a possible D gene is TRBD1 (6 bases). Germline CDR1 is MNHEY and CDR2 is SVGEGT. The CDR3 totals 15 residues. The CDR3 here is CAISYGQITNEKLFF. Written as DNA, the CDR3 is TGTGCCATCAGTTACGGACAGATAACTAATGAAAAACTGTTTTTT.

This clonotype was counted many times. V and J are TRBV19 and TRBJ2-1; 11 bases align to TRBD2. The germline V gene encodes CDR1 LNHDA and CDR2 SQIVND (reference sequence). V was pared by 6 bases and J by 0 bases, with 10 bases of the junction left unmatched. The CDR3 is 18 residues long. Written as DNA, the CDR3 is TGTGCCAGTAGCGGCCTAGCGGGAGGCATTAGCTCCTACAATGAGCAGTTCTTC. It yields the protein CASSGLAGGISSYNEQFF.

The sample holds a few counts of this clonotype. This CDR3 is CASSPEVGAQHF. CDR3 in DNA: TGTGCCAGCAGTCCGGAGGTTGGGGCCCAGCATTTT. The chain employs TRBV7-2 and TRBJ1-5; D uncertain. There are 12 residues in the CDR3. The germline CDR1 and CDR2 sequences are SGHTA and FQGNSA. Trimming pared 6 bases from V and 11 bases from J, leaving 14 bases between.

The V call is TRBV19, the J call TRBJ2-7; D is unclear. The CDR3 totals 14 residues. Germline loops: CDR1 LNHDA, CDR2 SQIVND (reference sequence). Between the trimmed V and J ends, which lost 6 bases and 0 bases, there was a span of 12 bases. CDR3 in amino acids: CASSPQTSSYEQYF. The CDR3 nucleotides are TGTGCCAGTAGCCCTCAAACAAGCTCCTACGAGCAGTACTTC. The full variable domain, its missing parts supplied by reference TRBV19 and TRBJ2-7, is DGGITQSPKYLFRKEGQNVTLSCEQNLNHDAMYWYRQDPGQGLRLIYYSQIVNDFQKGDIAEGYSVSREKKESFPLTVTSAQKNPTAFYLCASSPQTSSYEQYFGPGTRLTVT.

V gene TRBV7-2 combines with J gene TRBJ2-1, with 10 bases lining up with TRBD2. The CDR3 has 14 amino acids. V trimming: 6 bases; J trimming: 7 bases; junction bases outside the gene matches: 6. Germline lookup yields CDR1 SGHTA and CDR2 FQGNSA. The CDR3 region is CASSLAGVFNEQFF. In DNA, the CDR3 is TGTGCCAGCAGTCTAGCGGGAGTTTTTAATGAGCAGTTCTTC.

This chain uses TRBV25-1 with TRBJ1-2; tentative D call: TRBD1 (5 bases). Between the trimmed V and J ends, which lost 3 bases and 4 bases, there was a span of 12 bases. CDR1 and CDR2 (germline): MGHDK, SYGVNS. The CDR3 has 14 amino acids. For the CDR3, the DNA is TGTGCCAGCAGTGATACCCTGGACATCTATGGCTACACCTTC. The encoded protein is CASSDTLDIYGYTF.

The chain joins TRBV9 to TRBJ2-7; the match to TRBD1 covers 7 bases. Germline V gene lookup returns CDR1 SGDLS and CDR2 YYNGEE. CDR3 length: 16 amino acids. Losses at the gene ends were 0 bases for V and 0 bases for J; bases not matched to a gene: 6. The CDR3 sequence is CASSVGATGSSYEQYF. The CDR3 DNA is TGTGCCAGCAGCGTAGGGGCGACAGGGAGCTCCTACGAGCAGTACTTC.

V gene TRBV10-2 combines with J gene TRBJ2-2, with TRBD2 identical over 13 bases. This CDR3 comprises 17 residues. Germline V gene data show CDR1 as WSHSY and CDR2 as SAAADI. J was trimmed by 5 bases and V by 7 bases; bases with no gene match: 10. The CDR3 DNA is TGCGCCAGCATTGGGACTAGCGGGATTGTGACAACCGGGGAGCTGTTTTTT. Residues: CASIGTSGIVTTGELFF.

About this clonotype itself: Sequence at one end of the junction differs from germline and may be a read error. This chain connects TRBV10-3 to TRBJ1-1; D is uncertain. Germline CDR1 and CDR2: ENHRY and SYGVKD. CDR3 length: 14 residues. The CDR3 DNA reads TGTGCCATCGGTGAGTCATTCGGGAACGCTGAAGCTTTCTTT. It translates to CAIGESFGNAEAFF.